The 32 T cell receptor beta chains listed next were all sequenced from one sample in a study of human T cells and chemical hapten exposure. Stated time point: patch test 1, 2 weeks after DPC sensitization. Specified treatment: therapeutic diphenylcyclopropenone sensitization with weekly scalp DPC. TCRdb re-called the RACE reads with MiXCR, one entry per CDR3 protein. The table has 75,000 to 90,000 distinct CDR3 sequences, under 9% seen once. This specimen was whole blood, taken in connection with sensitization to the hapten diphenylcyclopropenone (DPC). The receptors originated from a woman between 25 and 40 years old with alopecia areata. Some clones in this sample may be carry-over from other donors' samples.

In this sample, this clonotype turned up a few times. The chain combines TRBV3-1 with TRBJ1-4; D uncertain. CDR1 is LGHDT and CDR2 is YNNKEL in the germline V gene (reference sequence). The CDR3 loop spans 14 amino acids. Trimming left V 2 bases short and J 7 bases short, with 11 bases between. This chain's CDR3 is CASSQPPKGEKLFF. CDR3 DNA: TGTGCCAGCAGCCAACCTCCAAAGGGTGAAAAACTGTTTTTT.

This clonotype was detected many times. This sequence joins TRBV6-1 and TRBJ1-1; maybe TRBD1 (6 bases). Germline CDR1 MNHNS, CDR2 SASEGT. This CDR3 is built from 16 residues. Deletions cut 2 bases from V and 3 bases from J, with 16 bases between. The CDR3 region is CASSEFHTGKYTEAFF. The CDR3 coding sequence is TGTGCCAGCAGTGAATTCCACACAGGGAAATACACTGAAGCTTTCTTT.

This clonotype has ten or more counts. The J gene is TRBJ2-1, the V gene TRBV7-2; 8 bases agree with TRBD2. J gave up 7 bases and V 3 bases, and 5 bases lay outside the gene matches. This CDR3 is 14 amino acids long. Germline-derived CDR1 and CDR2 are SGHTA and FQGNSA. CDR3 in DNA: TGTGCCAGCAGCTTGTGGACTAGCCCTAATGAGCAGTTCTTC. Translated, it gives CASSLWTSPNEQFF.

There are many counts of this clonotype. The rearrangement joins TRBV29-1 to TRBJ1-2; D not certain. CDR3 size: 14 residues. Germline V gene lookup returns CDR1 SQVTM and CDR2 ANQGSEA. Deletions cut 0 bases from V and 5 bases from J, with 13 bases between. The CDR3 region has the DNA TGCAGCGTTGAAGATAGGCTCTACCAATATGGCTACACCTTC. Amino acids: CSVEDRLYQYGYTF.

The J gene is TRBJ1-6, the V gene TRBV5-1; possibly TRBD1 for D (5 bases). Germline CDR1 is SGHRS and CDR2 is YFSETQ. Trimming pared 5 bases from V and 8 bases from J, leaving 17 bases between. There are 15 residues in the CDR3. CDR3 loop: CASRGGGFVDSPLHF. The CDR3, as DNA: TGCGCCAGCAGAGGCGGGGGGTTTGTGGATTCACCCCTCCACTTT.

The chain recombines TRBV5-4 with TRBJ1-6; D is undetermined. The CDR3 runs to 13 residues. The ends were cut back, 0 bases at V and 10 bases at J, with 8 bases in the middle. Germline V gene sequence: CDR1 SGHNT, CDR2 YYREEE (reference sequence). The DNA of the CDR3 is TGTGCCAGCAGCTTGGAGTTACGATCACCCCTCCACTTT. Amino acids: CASSLELRSPLHF.

This clonotype has only a few counts. This sequence joins TRBV20-1 and TRBJ2-3; 9 nucleotides match TRBD1. The junction had 3 bases not matched to a gene; V was cut back by 3 bases and J by 2 bases. CDR3 length equals 14 residues. Germline assignment: CDR1 DFQATT and CDR2 SNEGSKA (reference sequence). The CDR3 protein is CSASWTGVTDTQYF. The CDR3 nucleotides read TGCAGTGCTAGCTGGACAGGGGTCACAGATACGCAGTATTTT.

In this sample, this clonotype turned up many times. The CDR3 is CASSSRTGGSVEQFF. The CDR3 bases are TGTGCCAGCAGCTCGAGGACAGGGGGCTCGGTTGAGCAGTTCTTC. The chain recombines TRBV5-5 with TRBJ2-1; 11 nucleotides match TRBD1. The germline CDR1 and CDR2 sequences are SGHKS and YYEKEE (reference sequence). This CDR3 spans 15 amino acids. Germline trimming cut 3 bases from V and 9 bases from J; bases unmatched to any gene: 8.

The chain employs TRBV27 and TRBJ1-1; D possibly corresponds to TRBD1 (6 bases). The CDR3 covers 14 residues. Trimming left V 5 bases short and J 9 bases short, with 19 bases between. Germline CDR1 is MNHEY and CDR2 is SMNVEV (reference sequence). The DNA of the CDR3 is TGTGCCAGCAGTCACAGGGATTTAAGGACCCAAGCTTTCTTT. Protein sequence: CASSHRDLRTQAFF.

The chain combines TRBV7-9 with TRBJ2-5; D perhaps matches TRBD2 (5 bases). The V end lost 3 bases, the J end lost 4 bases, and 12 bases lay between the germline ends. This CDR3 is 14 amino acids long. The germline CDR1 and CDR2 sequences are SEHNR and FQNEAQ (reference sequence). CDR3 sequence reads: CASSFVVGRETQYF. DNA of the CDR3: TGTGCCAGCAGCTTCGTAGTTGGGAGAGAGACCCAGTACTTC.

This rearrangement joins TRBV7-6 to TRBJ1-1; the match to TRBD1 covers 9 bases. The V and J ends lost 5 bases and 1 base, in that order; junction bases with no gene match: 5. CDR1 and CDR2 (germline): SGHVS, FNYEAQ. The CDR3 runs 15 residues. The CDR3 bases are TGTGCCAGCAGCGTCCGGACAGGGGAGAACACTGAAGCTTTCTTT. It is translated as CASSVRTGENTEAFF.

The V gene is TRBV3-1, the J gene TRBJ1-2; the D gene is possibly TRBD1 (5 bases). The V end lost 0 bases, the J end lost 8 bases, and 7 bases lay between the germline ends. CDR3 length: 12 amino acids. Per germline, CDR1 LGHDT and CDR2 YNNKEL (reference sequence). This CDR3 is CASSQDRVGYTF. DNA for the CDR3: TGTGCCAGCAGCCAAGACAGGGTCGGCTACACCTTC.

Many counts were recorded for this clonotype. J is TRBJ2-1 and V is TRBV2, with D hard to call. Germline CDR1 reads SNHLY; CDR2 reads FYNNEI. With 7 bases removed from V and 0 bases from J, the gap between germline ends came to 13 bases. CDR3 length equals 15 residues. CDR3 protein: CASTPGTSSYNEQFF. CDR3 DNA: TGTGCCAGCACTCCCGGAACAAGCTCCTACAATGAGCAGTTCTTC.

The CDR3: CASGPQGGNTEAFF. The CDR3 DNA follows: TGTGCTAGTGGTCCCCAGGGGGGGAACACTGAAGCTTTCTTT. The genes are TRBV12-5 and TRBJ1-1, with 7 nucleotides matching TRBD1. The CDR3 consists of 14 residues. With 5 bases clipped from V and 1 base from J, the junction kept 4 bases outside the gene matches. The V gene's germline CDR1 is LGHNT and CDR2 FRNRAP.

This clonotype was detected ten times or more. The chain joins TRBV7-3 to TRBJ1-1; no definite D call. V was shortened by 3 bases and J by 4 bases, with 12 bases between the two germline ends. Germline loops: CDR1 SGHTA, CDR2 FQGTGA. The CDR3 sequence is 14 residues long. CDR3 nucleotides: TGTGCCAGCAGCTTCGCCCAAGGGATCACTGAAGCTTTCTTT. Protein sequence: CASSFAQGITEAFF.

This clonotype was observed at least ten times. The V gene is TRBV6-1, the J gene TRBJ2-2; the match to TRBD1 covers 10 bases. The CDR3 sequence is 12 residues long. CDR1 is MNHNS and CDR2 is SASEGT in the germline V gene. V was clipped by 11 bases and J by 6 bases; unmatched bases: 3. CDR3 in amino acids: CAGGTGAGELFF. The CDR3 region has the DNA TGTGCCGGGGGGACAGGGGCCGGGGAGCTGTTTTTT.

The chain carries TRBV19 and TRBJ1-2, with TRBD1 as a possible D gene (6 bases). In germline, CDR1 is LNHDA, CDR2 SQIVND (reference sequence). V was cut by 4 bases and J by 2 bases, with 11 bases left in between. The CDR3 consists of 14 residues. CDR3 DNA: TGTGCCAGTAGTAATTCGGGGGCGAACTATGGCTACACCTTC. This encodes CASSNSGANYGYTF.

This clonotype appeared many times. The V gene is TRBV12-3 or TRBV12-4, the J gene TRBJ2-6; D is unclear. The V end lost 10 bases, the J end lost 0 bases, and 7 bases lay between the germline ends. This CDR3 is built from 13 residues. In nucleotides, the CDR3 is TGTGCCAATACGGGCTCTGGGGCCAACGTCCTGACTTTC. Protein product: CANTGSGANVLTF.

Regarding this clonotype: An end of the junction does not agree with germline; a read error may underlie this. The chain recombines TRBV7-9 with TRBJ1-6, with 8 positions matching TRBD1. The CDR3 has 16 amino acids. From germline, CDR1 is SEHNR and CDR2 FQNEAQ (reference sequence). The CDR3 DNA reads TGTGCCAGCAGCCGCGGGACAGGCTCCTATAATTCACCCCTCAACTTT. Translated, it gives CASSRGTGSYNSPLNF.

This clonotype turned up a few times. J is TRBJ1-5 and V is TRBV7-9; 11 nucleotides match TRBD1. CDR1 and CDR2 (germline): SEHNR, FQNEAQ (reference sequence). The V gene end was trimmed by 1 base and the J gene end by 0 bases; junction bases not matched to a gene: 5. The CDR3 contains 18 residues. CDR3 sequence reads: CASSLGTGGYYSNQPQHF. The CDR3 bases are TGTGCCAGCAGCTTAGGGACAGGGGGCTACTATAGCAATCAGCCCCAGCATTTT.

This clonotype has ten or more counts. The chain combines TRBV29-1 with TRBJ1-3; tentative D call: TRBD1 (5 bases). The CDR3 runs 14 residues. CDR1 is SQVTM, CDR2 ANQGSEA, per germline. Trimming shortened V by 3 bases and J by 0 bases, and 9 bases separated the two germline ends. The CDR3 sequence: CSVDPGTSGNTIYF. As DNA, the CDR3 is TGCAGCGTTGACCCCGGGACCTCTGGAAACACCATATATTTT.

This rearrangement joins TRBV2 to TRBJ2-3; 10 positions agree with TRBD2. This CDR3 region has 14 residues. Germline values: CDR1 SNHLY, CDR2 FYNNEI. V lost 7 bases and J lost 5; bases outside the gene matches: 6. The DNA of the CDR3 is TGTGCCAGCACCCGACTAGCGGGTGGAGATACGCAGTATTTT. Translation: CASTRLAGGDTQYF.

This clonotype was counted between two and nine times. V usage is TRBV7-2 and J usage is TRBJ2-5, with a possible D match to TRBD1 (6 bases). The CDR3 is made up of 14 amino acids. V lost 3 bases to trimming and J lost 1 base, with 9 bases between them. Looked up from germline, CDR1 is SGHTA and CDR2 is FQGNSA. This CDR3 is CASSFGTSQETQYF. The CDR3 DNA sequence: TGTGCCAGCAGCTTCGGGACATCCCAAGAGACCCAGTACTTC.

This clonotype was picked up many times. CDR3 loop: CASSPGSGDTQYF. The CDR3 DNA follows: TGTGCCAGCTCACCAGGGTCGGGAGATACGCAGTATTTT. This chain uses TRBV18 with TRBJ2-3; D gene unclear. This CDR3 is 13 amino acids long. V was pared by 2 bases and J by 5 bases, with 8 bases between. Germline V gene data show CDR1 as KGHSH and CDR2 as LQKENI.

The table lists this clonotype with a few counts. Here the CDR3 DNA reads TGTGCCAGTAGTATAGATCGATGGTCGGGCACCGGGGAGCTGTTTTTT. It is translated as CASSIDRWSGTGELFF. This chain uses TRBV19 with TRBJ2-2; D ambiguous. The CDR3 extends over 16 amino acids. CDR1 is LNHDA, CDR2 SQIVND, per germline (reference sequence). Trimming removed 0 bases at V and 4 bases at J, with 12 bases between.

J is TRBJ2-2 and V is TRBV6-1, with 9 positions matching TRBD2. CDR3 length: 16 residues. The V gene's germline CDR1 is MNHNS and CDR2 SASEGT. Trimming cost V 6 bases and J 4 bases; bases outside gene matches: 9. The DNA for the CDR3 is TGTGCCAGCAGCGGGATAGCGGGGGCCTGCACCGGGGAGCTGTTTTTT. Its protein is CASSGIAGACTGELFF.

The chain is built from TRBV5-1 and TRBJ1-1; D is undetermined. Germline CDR1 reads SGHRS; CDR2 reads YFSETQ. The CDR3 sequence is 14 residues long. V lost 0 bases and J lost 1, with 7 bases in between. For the CDR3, the DNA is TGCGCCAGCAGCTTGGGTGGGGAGAACACTGAAGCTTTCTTT. It specifies CASSLGGENTEAFF.

The chain uses TRBV5-1 and TRBJ1-1, with D hard to call. From germline, CDR1 is SGHRS and CDR2 YFSETQ. V was clipped by 2 bases and J by 4 bases, with 12 bases between them. This CDR3 contains 14 residues. CDR3 sequence: CASSFQPMITEAFF. For the CDR3, the DNA is TGCGCCAGCAGCTTCCAGCCGATGATCACTGAAGCTTTCTTT.

In its sample, this clonotype was seen a few times. CDR3: CASSIGGGRFEQFF. CDR3 in DNA: TGTGCCAGTAGTATAGGCGGGGGGCGATTTGAGCAGTTCTTC. V is TRBV19 and J is TRBJ2-1, with TRBD2 matching over 8 bases. In germline, CDR1 is LNHDA, CDR2 SQIVND (reference sequence). The CDR3 is 14 residues long. V dropped 1 base and J dropped 9; count of bases not matched to a gene: 5. Based on the CDR3 plus reference TRBV19 and TRBJ2-1, the full variable domain is DGGITQSPKYLFRKEGQNVTLSCEQNLNHDAMYWYRQDPGQGLRLIYYSQIVNDFQKGDIAEGYSVSREKKESFPLTVTSAQKNPTAFYLCASSIGGGRFEQFFGPGTRLTVL.

This clonotype has a handful of counts. The chain links TRBV6-5 to TRBJ1-1; D remains ambiguous. Germline V gene sequence: CDR1 MNHEY, CDR2 SVGAGI. The CDR3 totals 13 residues. The V gene lost 5 bases and the J gene lost 0 bases, with 7 bases spanning the gap. The CDR3 loop is CASSIVLNTEAFF. The CDR3 nucleotides are TGTGCCAGCAGTATTGTTCTGAACACTGAAGCTTTCTTT.

There are many counts of this clonotype. The chain couples TRBV25-1 to TRBJ1-2; D call uncertain. Germline V lookup: CDR1 MGHDK, CDR2 SYGVNS. V lost 0 bases and J lost 6, with 8 bases in between. CDR3 length: 13 residues. Written as DNA, the CDR3 is TGTGCCAGCAGTGAATACGCCAACGATGGCTACACCTTC. Its protein product is CASSEYANDGYTF.

This clonotype showed up many times. The chain carries TRBV2 and TRBJ2-3; TRBD2 matches at 8 bases. In germline, CDR1 is SNHLY, CDR2 FYNNEI. V lost 8 bases, J lost 0 bases, and 4 bases stayed unmatched. The CDR3 spans 14 residues. The chain's CDR3 is CASYSGVSTDTQYF. Here the CDR3 DNA reads TGTGCCAGCTATAGCGGGGTGAGCACAGATACGCAGTATTTT.